The 26 T cell receptor beta chains below come from one sample, sequenced in a study of regulatory T cells in long-lasting Graves disease (dated by TCRdb to about 2021). In light of the paper, this sample's time point label describes: persistent/refractory GD, antithyroid drugs over 5 years with positive TRAb. For both TCR sequencing and RNA sequencing, RNA was extracted from PBMCs using TRIzol. The receptor library was made with multiplex PCR. Instrument on record: Illumina HiSeq 4000. iRepertoire HTBI primers and Arm-PCR amplification of CDR3 regions were used to construct TCR beta libraries. The raw public reads went through TCRdb reprocessing: fastp at Q25, MiXCR clone calling, in-frame beta chains kept. When rows share a CDR3 protein, they turn into one entry using the most common DNA and genes. The sample table records 400,000 to 500,000 distinct CDR3 sequences; 20% to 25% of these occur just once. The ten largest clones capture less than 9% of the sample.

Material: peripheral blood mononuclear cells (PBMCs), obtained when the disease was refractory, from a patient treated with antithyroid drugs. These receptors all stem from a female donor with Graves disease.

This clonotype was detected only a few times. The chain joins TRBV12-3 or TRBV12-4 to TRBJ2-4; D is possibly TRBD1 or TRBD2 (5 bases each). V was cut by 3 bases and J by 7 bases, with 10 bases left in between. The length of the CDR3 is 13 residues. CDR3: CASSLGERNIQYF. The CDR3, as DNA: TGTGCCAGCAGTTTGGGGGAACGGAACATTCAGTACTTC.

This clonotype was observed at least ten times. V and J are TRBV11-2 and TRBJ2-5, with D perhaps matching TRBD2 (5 bases). V was cut by 1 base and J by 5 bases, with 17 bases left in between. The V gene's germline CDR1 is SGHAT and CDR2 FQNNGV. The CDR3 consists of 16 residues. The CDR3: CASSLVSWGARETQYF. CDR3 nucleotide sequence: TGTGCCAGCAGCTTAGTGTCCTGGGGAGCAAGGGAGACCCAGTACTTC.

This clonotype has ten or more counts. The chain employs TRBV2 and TRBJ2-7, with 10 bases fitting TRBD2. Looked up from germline, CDR1 is SNHLY and CDR2 is FYNNEI. With V trimmed by 6 bases and J by 2 bases, 13 bases remained unmatched. The CDR3 consists of 17 residues. In DNA, the CDR3 is TGTGCCAGCAGGGTAACTAGCGGGATCTCCCAACCCTACGAGCAGTACTTC. Residues: CASRVTSGISQPYEQYF. Supplemented by reference TRBV2 and TRBJ2-7, the full variable domain reads EPEVTQTPSHQVTQMGQEVILRCVPISNHLYFYWYRQILGQKVEFLVSFYNNEISEKSEIFDDQFSVERPDGSNFTLKIRSTKLEDSAMYFCASRVTSGISQPYEQYFGPGTRLTVT.

As concerns this clonotype: This likely stems from a read error, as it lies one base from a far larger clone. The rearrangement joins TRBV7-8 to TRBJ1-1; 11 positions agree with TRBD1. The CDR3 sequence is 14 residues long. Looked up from germline, CDR1 is SGHVS and CDR2 is FQNEAQ. V lost 3 bases to trimming and J lost 6 bases; unmatched junction nucleotides: 3. CDR3 in amino acids: CASSLGQGDAEAFF. The CDR3 region has the DNA TGTGCCAGCAGCTTGGGACAGGGGGACGCTGAAGCTTTCTTT.

This clonotype was seen a handful of times. The genes are TRBV20-1 and TRBJ2-7; weak D call: TRBD2 (6 bases). The V end was cut by 1 base, the J end by 5 bases, with 15 bases between. There are 14 residues in the CDR3. From germline, CDR1 is DFQATT and CDR2 SNEGSKA (reference sequence). The chain's CDR3 is CSARAPEGVHEQYF. In DNA form, the CDR3 reads TGCAGTGCTAGAGCTCCGGAGGGTGTCCACGAGCAGTACTTC.

The chain joins TRBV4-1 to TRBJ2-7; 14 bases fit TRBD2. The trim removed 4 bases at V and 3 bases at J, leaving 5 bases unmatched. The CDR3 consists of 16 residues. CDR1 is MGHRA, CDR2 YSYEKL, per germline. CDR3 sequence reads: CASSPSGTSGSYEQYF. Written as DNA, the CDR3 is TGCGCCAGCAGCCCATCCGGGACTAGCGGGAGCTACGAGCAGTACTTC.

The gene calls are TRBV27 and TRBJ2-5; TRBD2 matches 15 bases. Trimming at V came to 6 bases and at J to 2 bases, leaving 10 bases not matched to a gene. Germline CDR1 is MNHEY and CDR2 is SMNVEV (reference sequence). The CDR3 is made up of 18 amino acids. DNA for the CDR3: TGTGCCAGCAGCTCAAAGGGGACTAGCGGGAGGTGGCAAGAGACCCAGTACTTC. This codes for CASSSKGTSGRWQETQYF.

This clonotype was observed a handful of times. The rearrangement uses TRBV19 and TRBJ1-2; no firm D call. CDR3 length: 13 amino acids. V shed 7 bases and J shed 5 bases, with 14 bases lying between them. Germline V gives CDR1 LNHDA, CDR2 SQIVND (reference sequence). CDR3 DNA: TGTGCCAGTACCCCCCAGAGGGCTTATGGCTACACCTTC. Translated, it gives CASTPQRAYGYTF.

The V and J genes are TRBV28 and TRBJ2-4, with TRBD1 matching over 7 bases. Trimming cost V 6 bases and J 7 bases; bases outside gene matches: 3. The CDR3 is 12 residues long. Germline V gives CDR1 MDHEN, CDR2 SYDVKM. Here the CDR3 DNA reads TGTGCCAGCAGGACAGGGAACAACATTCAGTACTTC. Its translation: CASRTGNNIQYF. Variable domain in full (rest from reference TRBV28 and TRBJ2-4): DVKVTQSSRYLVKRTGEKVFLECVQDMDHENMFWYRQDPGLGLRLIYFSYDVKMKEKGDIPEGYSVSREKKERFSLILESASTNQTSMYLCASRTGNNIQYFGAGTRLSVL.

This clonotype has at least ten counts. The CDR3 protein is CSVGGVPGETQYF. The CDR3 DNA reads TGCAGCGTGGGGGGGGTCCCCGGTGAGACCCAGTACTTC. This chain uses TRBV29-1 with TRBJ2-5, with TRBD2 identical over 7 bases. Germline V gives CDR1 SQVTM, CDR2 ANQGSEA. CDR3 size: 13 residues. The V gene end was trimmed by 6 bases and the J gene end by 5 bases; junction bases not matched to a gene: 9.

This clonotype was picked up a small number of times. This rearrangement joins TRBV24-1 to TRBJ1-5, with D unclear. Trimming cost V 1 base and J 1 base, with 4 bases left between them. Germline CDR1 reads KGHDR; CDR2 reads SFDVKD. This CDR3 is built from 14 residues. This chain's CDR3 is CATSDFPSNQPQHF. CDR3 nucleotide sequence: TGTGCCACCAGTGATTTCCCCAGCAATCAGCCCCAGCATTTT.

This clonotype was found a few times. J is TRBJ1-5 and V is TRBV15; D is possibly TRBD1 (6 bases). The CDR3 consists of 18 residues. V lost 1 base to trimming and J lost 0 bases, with 16 bases between them. Germline-derived CDR1 and CDR2 are LNHNV and YYDKDF (reference sequence). The CDR3 sequence: CATSRGQGHLASNQPQHF. CDR3 in DNA: TGTGCCACCAGCAGAGGGCAGGGACACCTTGCTAGCAATCAGCCCCAGCATTTT.

CDR3 in amino acids: CASSLDSGPGANVLTF. The CDR3 bases are TGTGCCAGCAGCTTAGATTCGGGGCCTGGGGCCAACGTCCTGACTTTC. The chain couples TRBV7-3 to TRBJ2-6; either TRBD1 or TRBD2 may supply D (5 bases each). Trimming cost V 2 bases and J 2 bases, with 10 bases left between them. CDR3 length: 16 residues. Germline CDR1 and CDR2: SGHTA and FQGTGA.

V is TRBV20-1 and J is TRBJ2-7; D remains unclear. The CDR3 contains 13 residues. V shed 3 bases and J shed 0 bases, with 9 bases lying between them. Per the germline V gene, CDR1 is DFQATT and CDR2 is SNEGSKA (reference sequence). CDR3 region: CSASYPYSYEQYF. CDR3 coding DNA: TGCAGTGCTAGTTACCCGTACTCCTACGAGCAGTACTTC.

This clonotype was observed many times. The CDR3 bases are TGTGCCAGCAGGAAGGGACAGGACTCCTATAATTCACCCCTCCACTTT. This codes for CASRKGQDSYNSPLHF. The chain is built from TRBV2 and TRBJ1-6, with 8 nucleotides matching TRBD1. Germline lookup yields CDR1 SNHLY and CDR2 FYNNEI. The CDR3 contains 16 residues. With 6 bases clipped from V and 0 bases from J, the junction kept 4 bases outside the gene matches.

This clonotype has more than one count but fewer than ten. The rearrangement uses TRBV28 and TRBJ2-2; D is possibly TRBD2 (5 bases). This CDR3 comprises 15 residues. V lost 3 bases and J 8 bases, leaving 16 bases between the germline ends. CDR1 and CDR2 (germline): MDHEN, SYDVKM. CDR3 residues: CASSFGPPIAGELFF. In DNA, the CDR3 is TGTGCCAGCAGTTTCGGCCCTCCCATAGCGGGGGAGCTGTTTTTT.

This clonotype was detected a few times. The chain recombines TRBV7-9 with TRBJ2-3; 7 positions agree with TRBD2. The junction had 7 bases not matched to a gene; V was cut back by 5 bases and J by 2 bases. The CDR3 consists of 15 residues. Germline V lookup: CDR1 SEHNR, CDR2 FQNEAQ (reference sequence). DNA of the CDR3: TGTGCCAGCAGCGCCAGACTAGCCTTCACAGATACGCAGTATTTT. This translates into CASSARLAFTDTQYF.

The sample holds many counts of this clonotype. The chain carries TRBV2 and TRBJ1-2, with D hard to call. V was clipped by 6 bases and J by 0 bases, with 11 bases between them. The CDR3 length is 14 residues. Germline-derived CDR1 and CDR2 are SNHLY and FYNNEI. The CDR3 region is CASRGNLANYGYTF. Here the CDR3 DNA reads TGTGCCAGCAGGGGGAATTTAGCTAACTATGGCTACACCTTC.

In the case of this clonotype: Being one base from a much bigger clone, this may be a read error. This chain links TRBV6-1 with TRBJ2-7; TRBD1 matches 8 bases. CDR3 length: 16 residues. Germline lookup yields CDR1 MNHNS and CDR2 SASEGT. With 2 bases clipped from V and 2 bases from J, the junction kept 8 bases outside the gene matches. In DNA form, the CDR3 reads TGTGCCAGCAGTGAAAGGGGGCAGGGGGCTCCCTACGAGCAGTACTTC. Its translation: CASSERGQGAPYEQYF.

At least ten counts were recorded for this clonotype. The chain couples TRBV27 to TRBJ1-1; D might be TRBD1 (5 bases). Germline CDR1 reads MNHEY; CDR2 reads SMNVEV (reference sequence). The V end was cut by 6 bases, the J end by 5 bases, with 16 bases between. CDR3 size: 14 residues. CDR3 sequence: CASRVDSTGTEAFF. The CDR3 DNA reads TGTGCCAGCAGAGTAGACAGTACGGGGACTGAAGCTTTCTTT.

This clonotype was detected a few times. The rearrangement joins TRBV19 to TRBJ2-2; D is unresolved. The V end was cut by 7 bases, the J end by 0 bases, with 9 bases between. The germline gives CDR1 LNHDA, CDR2 SQIVND (reference sequence). The CDR3 has 14 residues. The CDR3 protein is CASIWQPNTGELFF. The CDR3 DNA reads as TGTGCCAGTATTTGGCAGCCGAACACCGGGGAGCTGTTTTTT.

The gene calls are TRBV5-5 and TRBJ2-7; 7 bases agree with TRBD2. V was clipped by 3 bases and J by 3 bases; unmatched bases: 6. Per the germline V gene, CDR1 is SGHKS and CDR2 is YYEKEE (reference sequence). This CDR3 region has 14 residues. DNA of the CDR3: TGTGCCAGCAGCTGGTTAGCGGGTGACTACGAGCAGTACTTC. Residues: CASSWLAGDYEQYF. Full variable domain (rest looked up from reference TRBV5-5 and TRBJ2-7): DAGVTQSPTHLIKTRGQQVTLRCSPISGHKSVSWYQQVLGQGPQFIFQYYEKEERGRGNFPDRFSARQFPNYSSELNVNALLLGDSALYLCASSWLAGDYEQYFGPGTRLTVT.

J is TRBJ2-1 and V is TRBV28, with 7 bases identical to TRBD2. The CDR3 loop spans 13 amino acids. V shed 6 bases, J shed 6 bases, and the junction held 5 bases outside the gene matches. Germline loops: CDR1 MDHEN, CDR2 SYDVKM. In DNA form, the CDR3 reads TGTGCCAGCAGGGATCTAGCGGTCAATGAGCAGTTCTTC. Translated, it gives CASRDLAVNEQFF.

The sample holds a few counts of this clonotype. The chain couples TRBV30 to TRBJ2-5; D call uncertain. In germline, CDR1 is GTSNPN, CDR2 SVGIG (reference sequence). Trimming stripped 0 bases from V and 4 bases from J, with 9 bases between. The CDR3 has 13 residues. CDR3 amino acids: CAWSVSYLETQYF. CDR3 in DNA: TGTGCCTGGAGTGTTTCATACCTAGAGACCCAGTACTTC.

At least ten counts were recorded for this clonotype. The chain carries TRBV3-1 and TRBJ2-7, with D possibly TRBD1 on 6 matching bases. Trimming cost V 7 bases and J 0 bases, with 16 bases left between them. CDR1 LGHDT and CDR2 YNNKEL come from the germline V gene (reference sequence). The CDR3 covers 15 residues. The DNA of the CDR3 is TGTGCCAGCACCTCACCCTCGACAGGCTCCTACGAGCAGTACTTC. Protein product: CASTSPSTGSYEQYF.

The rearrangement uses TRBV7-9 and TRBJ2-5; D call uncertain. Germline lookup yields CDR1 SEHNR and CDR2 FQNEAQ (reference sequence). This CDR3 has 9 amino acids. V lost 10 bases to trimming and J lost 5 bases, with 5 bases between them. The CDR3 nucleotides are TGTGCCACTGGGGAGACCCAGTACTTC. This sequence encodes CATGETQYF.